The next 29 T cell receptor beta chains were all read from a single sample in a study of beta chain features in type 1 diabetes. The study, taken as a whole, reports: TCRB CDR3s were moderately but significantly shorter in Type 1 diabetes patients in all four CD4+ subsets.

Antigens of these TCRs are unknown. The study reverse transcribed the entire isolated RNA, so it sequenced expressed TCRB transcripts. Measured with immunoSEQ multiplex PCR; TCRdb has only the in-frame clones, and not every one. The sample comprises roughly 130,000 clones, approximately 16% of which are singletons, and over 2% rests with the top ten. Sequenced material: central memory CD4+ T cells from blood. These receptors all come from a man aged 30 to 45 with type 1 diabetes.

This clone has more than one count but fewer than ten. Other DNA sequences in this specimen translate into the identical CDR3. The V gene is TRBV29-1, the J gene TRBJ2-3, with D maybe TRBD1 (7 bases). This CDR3 region has 14 residues. The germline gives CDR1 SQVTM, CDR2 ANQGSEA. Between the trimmed V and J ends, which lost 2 bases and 12 bases, there was a span of 21 bases. The CDR3 region is CSVETQGGRARQYF. As DNA, the CDR3 is TGCAGCGTTGAAACTCAGGGGGGCAGGGCCCGTCAGTATTTT.

The rearrangement uses TRBV7-9 and TRBJ1-4; unclear D gene. This CDR3 region has 15 residues. The germline CDR1 and CDR2 sequences are SEHNR and FQNEAQ (reference sequence). V gave up 1 base and J gave up 0 bases, with 6 bases separating them. Written as DNA, the CDR3 is TGTGCCAGCAGCTTAGTTGGGGCAACTAATGAAAAACTGTTTTTT. Amino acid sequence: CASSLVGATNEKLFF.

V gene TRBV9 combines with J gene TRBJ2-7; D might be TRBD1 (5 bases). From germline, CDR1 is SGDLS and CDR2 YYNGEE. The length of the CDR3 is 15 residues. V lost 0 bases, J lost 2 bases, and 12 bases lay in between. CDR3 in amino acids: CASSVGGGATYEQYF. CDR3 nucleotides: TGTGCCAGCAGCGTAGGGGGCGGCGCAACCTACGAGCAGTACTTC.

The chain uses TRBV18 and TRBJ1-2, with a possible D match to TRBD1 (5 bases). CDR1 KGHSH and CDR2 LQKENI come from the germline V gene. This CDR3 contains 14 residues. V was shortened by 3 bases and J by 5 bases, with 13 bases between the two germline ends. The CDR3 loop is CASSPSGEGYGYTF. Here the CDR3 DNA reads TGTGCCAGCTCACCCTCTGGGGAGGGGTATGGCTACACCTTC.

The table lists this clone with a few counts. The same CDR3 can be traced to other DNA sequences in this sample. The chain has TRBV29-1 and TRBJ1-4, with 9 bases that match TRBD1. V lost 1 base and J lost 8; bases outside the gene matches: 2. Germline CDR1 and CDR2: SQVTM and ANQGSEA. The CDR3 consists of 13 residues. CDR3: CSVEGQGGEKLFF. The CDR3 bases are TGCAGCGTTGAAGGACAGGGGGGCGAAAAACTGTTTTTT.

The V and J genes are TRBV29-1 and TRBJ2-7; TRBD2 matches 7 bases. The CDR3 loop spans 13 amino acids. Germline V gene sequence: CDR1 SQVTM, CDR2 ANQGSEA. V shed 3 bases and J 6 bases; nucleotides not matched to a gene: 8. Here the CDR3 reads CSVDTGGWAEQYF. CDR3 DNA: TGCAGCGTTGATACGGGAGGATGGGCCGAGCAGTACTTC.

The chain carries TRBV7-9 and TRBJ2-5; possible D gene TRBD2, 5 bases. The end of the DNA is better explained by TRBJ2-7, so the J call may be wrong. Germline CDR1 is SEHNR and CDR2 is FQNEAQ (reference sequence). The CDR3 consists of 13 residues. CDR3 amino acids: CASSSPVGSEQYF. The DNA for the CDR3 is TGTGCCAGCAGCTCCCCGGTTGGGAGCGAGCAGTACTTC.

This clone was counted only a few times. The J gene is TRBJ1-5, the V gene TRBV18, with TRBD1 matching 7 bases. The CDR3 length is 16 residues. Losses at the gene ends were 2 bases for V and 1 base for J; bases not matched to a gene: 5. Looked up from germline, CDR1 is KGHSH and CDR2 is LQKENI. The CDR3: CASSPFKGGSNQPQHF. The CDR3 bases are TGTGCCAGCTCACCATTTAAAGGGGGCAGCAATCAGCCCCAGCATTTT.

This clone was found a few times. J is TRBJ2-1 and V is TRBV5-8, with D perhaps matching TRBD2 (7 bases). V gave up 4 bases and J gave up 4 bases, with 21 bases separating them. Per germline, CDR1 SGHTS and CDR2 YDEGEE. This CDR3 contains 17 residues. CDR3 bases: TGTGCCAGCAGCCCACTTTTAAGGCGGGGGCTTTACAATGAGCAGTTCTTC. Translation gives CASSPLLRRGLYNEQFF. The full variable domain, in which reference TRBV5-8 and TRBJ2-1 provide the parts outside the CDR3, is EAGVTQSPTHLIKTRGQQATLRCSPISGHTSVYWYQQALGLGLQFLLWYDEGEERNRGNFPPRFSGRQFPNYSSELNVNALELEDSALYLCASSPLLRRGLYNEQFFGPGTRLTVL.

This clone was counted only a few times. The rearrangement links TRBV5-1 to TRBJ2-5, with 11 nucleotides matching TRBD2. V was clipped by 6 bases and J by 5 bases; unmatched bases: 6. Per the germline V gene, CDR1 is SGHRS and CDR2 is YFSETQ. The CDR3 consists of 14 residues. Written as DNA, the CDR3 is TGCGCCAGCAACTCGGGACTAGCGGATGAGACCCAGTACTTC. This gives the protein CASNSGLADETQYF.

V and J are TRBV7-9 and TRBJ1-5; D not resolved. V lost 11 bases to trimming and J lost 3 bases, with 11 bases between them. This CDR3 contains 12 residues. Germline assignment: CDR1 SEHNR and CDR2 FQNEAQ (reference sequence). DNA of the CDR3: TGTGCCTCGGCGGGATCCAATCAGCCCCAGCATTTT. This codes for CASAGSNQPQHF.

V is TRBV30 and J is TRBJ1-2; 7 bases fit TRBD1. Germline V lookup: CDR1 GTSNPN, CDR2 SVGIG (reference sequence). V lost 3 bases, J lost 5 bases, and 6 bases stayed unmatched. CDR3 length equals 13 residues. The CDR3, as DNA: TGTGCCTGGAGCCCGGGACAGCAATATGGCTACACCTTC. It codes for CAWSPGQQYGYTF.

The V and J genes are TRBV4-3 and TRBJ2-7; the match to TRBD1 covers 7 bases. V lost 0 bases to trimming and J lost 6 bases; unmatched junction nucleotides: 5. Germline CDR1 and CDR2: LGHNA and YSLEER. This CDR3 is built from 14 residues. Here the CDR3 reads CASSQEDRSGEQYF. CDR3 in DNA: TGCGCCAGCAGCCAAGAGGACAGGTCCGGCGAGCAGTACTTC.

This clone was observed a few times. Other nucleotide sequences from this sample produce the same CDR3. V is TRBV29-1 and J is TRBJ2-5; TRBD1 or TRBD2 may be the D gene (6 bases each). Trimming left V 4 bases short and J 5 bases short, with 17 bases between. Germline CDR1 SQVTM, CDR2 ANQGSEA. This CDR3 region has 14 residues. The CDR3 DNA reads TGCAGCGTTGCAGGTGGGGGGCACGGGGAGACCCAGTACTTC. Its translation is CSVAGGGHGETQYF.

V usage is TRBV4-2 and J usage is TRBJ1-6; 10 bases match TRBD1. The junction had 4 bases not matched to a gene; V was cut back by 0 bases and J by 5 bases. This CDR3 is built from 17 residues. Germline CDR1 is LGHNA and CDR2 is YNFKEQ. CDR3: CASSQEGQGPDNSPLHF. CDR3 DNA: TGTGCCAGCAGCCAAGAGGGACAGGGGCCAGATAATTCACCCCTCCACTTT.

A few counts support this clone. The genes are TRBV28 and TRBJ1-2, with TRBD1 as a possible D gene (5 bases). Trimming stripped 6 bases from V and 4 bases from J, with 18 bases between. The germline CDR1 and CDR2 sequences are MDHEN and SYDVKM. The CDR3 totals 15 residues. CDR3 sequence: CASSGTFSLRYGYTF. The DNA of the CDR3 is TGTGCCAGCAGCGGGACTTTTTCCCTCCGCTATGGCTACACCTTC.

This clone occurred many times. V is TRBV4-2 and J is TRBJ2-3; 12 bases agree with TRBD2. With V trimmed by 0 bases and J by 3 bases, 10 bases remained unmatched. The germline CDR1 and CDR2 sequences are LGHNA and YNFKEQ. This CDR3 comprises 19 residues. The CDR3 spells CASSQDLLAGGPETDTQYF. The DNA of the CDR3 is TGTGCCAGCAGCCAAGATCTGCTAGCGGGGGGGCCGGAGACAGATACGCAGTATTTT.

This clone was seen a few times. The chain joins TRBV25-1 to TRBJ2-3, with 13 nucleotides matching TRBD2. V gave up 6 bases and J gave up 1 base; unmatched junction bases: 4. Per the germline V gene, CDR1 is MGHDK and CDR2 is SYGVNS. The CDR3 spans 16 residues. CDR3 amino acids: CASRGLAGLGTDTQYF. CDR3 nucleotide sequence: TGTGCCAGCAGGGGACTAGCGGGGTTGGGCACAGATACGCAGTATTTT.

A few counts support this clone. The chain employs TRBV6-1 and TRBJ2-4; weak D call: TRBD1 (6 bases). There are 15 residues in the CDR3. CDR1 is MNHNS and CDR2 is SASEGT in the germline V gene. Trimming took 0 bases from V and 2 from J, leaving 8 bases between them. The CDR3 DNA follows: TGTGCCAGCAGTGAAGCAGGGGGAACCAAAAACATTCAGTACTTC. Translating gives CASSEAGGTKNIQYF.

This clone was seen a few times. The rearrangement uses TRBV14 and TRBJ2-1, with D perhaps given as TRBD1 or TRBD2 (5 bases each). V was shortened by 2 bases and J by 9 bases, with 14 bases between the two germline ends. Germline V gene sequence: CDR1 SGHDN, CDR2 FVKESK. There are 14 residues in the CDR3. In nucleotides, the CDR3 is TGTGCCAGCAGCCAACCAGGGAGAAGAAGTGAGCAGTTCTTC. Its translation: CASSQPGRRSEQFF. Variable domain in full (rest from reference TRBV14 and TRBJ2-1): EAGVTQFPSHSVIEKGQTVTLRCDPISGHDNLYWYRRVMGKEIKFLLHFVKESKQDESGMPNNRFLAERTGGTYSTLKVQPAELEDSGVYFCASSQPGRRSEQFFGPGTRLTVL.

This clone has at least ten counts. The rearrangement joins TRBV29-1 to TRBJ2-5, with D tentatively TRBD1 or TRBD2 (6 bases each). This CDR3 comprises 13 residues. Trimming shortened V by 7 bases and J by 5 bases, and 17 bases separated the two germline ends. CDR1 SQVTM and CDR2 ANQGSEA come from the germline V gene. CDR3 amino acids: CSAPGGGGETQYF. CDR3 nucleotide sequence: TGCAGCGCCCCCGGGGGCGGCGGGGAGACCCAGTACTTC.

CDR3 loop: CASRLQGVSTDTQYF. The CDR3 DNA reads as TGCGCCAGCAGGCTGCAGGGAGTTAGCACAGATACGCAGTATTTT. The J gene is TRBJ2-3, the V gene TRBV5-1, with D perhaps given as TRBD1 or TRBD2 (5 bases each). V was clipped by 5 bases and J by 0 bases, with 13 bases between them. The CDR3 covers 15 residues. Germline-derived CDR1 and CDR2 are SGHRS and YFSETQ.

Notes on this clone: A much larger clone is a single base away; this may be a read error. The chain has TRBV7-2 and TRBJ1-2; 7 bases fit TRBD1. V shed 5 bases, J shed 2 bases, and the junction held 2 bases outside the gene matches. In germline, CDR1 is SGHTA, CDR2 FQGNSA. The CDR3 length is 13 residues. The CDR3 here is CASSPGQNYGYTF. As DNA, the CDR3 is TGTGCCAGCAGCCCGGGACAGAACTATGGCTACACCTTC.

This clone came up a few times. The gene calls are TRBV10-3 and TRBJ2-2; D unclear. Germline V gene data show CDR1 as ENHRY and CDR2 as SYGVKD. V was pared by 7 bases and J by 5 bases, with 11 bases between. This CDR3 has 13 amino acids. This CDR3 is CAITLERTGELFF. CDR3 nucleotide sequence: TGTGCCATCACCCTGGAGCGAACCGGGGAGCTGTTTTTT.

The chain carries TRBV29-1 and TRBJ2-3; 13 bases are a match to TRBD2. With V trimmed by 4 bases and J by 3 bases, 4 bases remained unmatched. Germline V gives CDR1 SQVTM, CDR2 ANQGSEA. CDR3 length: 15 amino acids. DNA for the CDR3: TGCAGCGTTGTTGTACTAGCGGGGGGGACAGATACGCAGTATTTT. It encodes CSVVVLAGGTDTQYF.

The V gene is TRBV9, the J gene TRBJ2-2; no firm D call. The germline V and J ends were trimmed by 0 bases and 2 bases, with 8 bases remaining between them. The CDR3 is 15 residues long. The germline V gene encodes CDR1 SGDLS and CDR2 YYNGEE. CDR3 sequence (DNA): TGTGCCAGCAGCGTAGGAAGCCAAAACACCGGGGAGCTGTTTTTT. Translating it yields CASSVGSQNTGELFF.

A few counts support this clone. The gene calls are TRBV7-9 and TRBJ2-3, with D uncertain. The CDR3 has 13 amino acids. The germline V and J ends were trimmed by 1 base and 4 bases, with 6 bases remaining between them. The V gene's germline CDR1 is SEHNR and CDR2 FQNEAQ (reference sequence). Written as DNA, the CDR3 is TGTGCCAGCAGCTTAGGGATATCAGATACGCAGTATTTT. Protein sequence: CASSLGISDTQYF.

J is TRBJ1-1 and V is TRBV29-1, with a possible D match to TRBD1 (5 bases). CDR3 size: 13 residues. V was clipped by 7 bases and J by 0 bases, with 12 bases between them. Germline CDR1 and CDR2: SQVTM and ANQGSEA. CDR3 coding DNA: TGCAGCGGATCGGGACGGTTGAACACTGAAGCTTTCTTT. Protein: CSGSGRLNTEAFF.

This clone was observed a few times. CDR3 nucleotides: TGTGCCAGCGGGACAGCCCTCGGCCACTATGGCTACACCTTC. Its protein is CASGTALGHYGYTF. The genes are TRBV27 and TRBJ1-2, with 7 nucleotides matching TRBD1. CDR1 is MNHEY and CDR2 is SMNVEV in the germline V gene (reference sequence). After removal of 8 bases from V and 3 bases from J, the junction contained 9 bases not matched to a gene. The CDR3 covers 14 residues.